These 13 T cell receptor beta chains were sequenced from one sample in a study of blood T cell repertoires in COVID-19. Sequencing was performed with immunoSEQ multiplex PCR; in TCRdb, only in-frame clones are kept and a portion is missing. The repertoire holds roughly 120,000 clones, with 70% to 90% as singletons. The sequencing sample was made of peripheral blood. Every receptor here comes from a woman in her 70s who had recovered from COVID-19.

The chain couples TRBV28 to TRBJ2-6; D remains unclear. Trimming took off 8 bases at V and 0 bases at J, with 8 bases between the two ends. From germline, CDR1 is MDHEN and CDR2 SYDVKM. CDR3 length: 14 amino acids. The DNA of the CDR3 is TGTGCCAGCTGGGCCCTCTCTGGGGCCAACGTCCTGACTTTC. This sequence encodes CASWALSGANVLTF.

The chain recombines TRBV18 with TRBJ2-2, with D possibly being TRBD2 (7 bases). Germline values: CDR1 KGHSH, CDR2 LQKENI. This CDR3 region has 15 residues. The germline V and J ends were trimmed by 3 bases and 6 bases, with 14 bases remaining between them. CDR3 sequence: CASSPLSGGSGELFF. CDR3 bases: TGTGCCAGCTCACCTCTTTCGGGGGGCTCCGGGGAGCTGTTTTTT.

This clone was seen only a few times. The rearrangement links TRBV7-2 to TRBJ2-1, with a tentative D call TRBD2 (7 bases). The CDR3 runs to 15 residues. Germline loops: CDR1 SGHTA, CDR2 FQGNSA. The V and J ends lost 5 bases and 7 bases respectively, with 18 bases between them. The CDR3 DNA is TGTGCCAGCAGCCGGGACTGGGAGGGGGTAAATGAGCAGTTCTTC. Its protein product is CASSRDWEGVNEQFF.

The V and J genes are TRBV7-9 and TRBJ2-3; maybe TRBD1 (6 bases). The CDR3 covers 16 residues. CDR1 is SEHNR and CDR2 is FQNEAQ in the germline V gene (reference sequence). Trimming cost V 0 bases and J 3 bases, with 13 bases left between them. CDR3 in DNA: TGTGCCAGCAGCTTAGCGTGGGCAGGGGTTACAGATACGCAGTATTTT. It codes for CASSLAWAGVTDTQYF.

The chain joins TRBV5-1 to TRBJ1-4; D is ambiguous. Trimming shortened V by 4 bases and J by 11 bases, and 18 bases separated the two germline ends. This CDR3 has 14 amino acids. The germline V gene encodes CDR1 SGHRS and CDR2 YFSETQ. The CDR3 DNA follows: TGCGCCAGCAGCCCGCCGGGAAATCAAGAGAAACTGTTTTTT. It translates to CASSPPGNQEKLFF.

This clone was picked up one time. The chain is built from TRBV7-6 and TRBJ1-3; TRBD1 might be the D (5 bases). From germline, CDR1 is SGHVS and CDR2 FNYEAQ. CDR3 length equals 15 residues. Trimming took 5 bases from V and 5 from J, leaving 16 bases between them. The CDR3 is CASSPDSHNRNTIYF. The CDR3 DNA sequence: TGTGCCAGCAGCCCCGACAGCCATAATAGAAACACCATATATTTT. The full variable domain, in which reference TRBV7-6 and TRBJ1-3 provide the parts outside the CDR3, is GAGVSQSPRYKVTKRGQDVALRCDPISGHVSLYWYRQALGQGPEFLTYFNYEAQQDKSGLPNDRFSAERPEGSISTLTIQRTEQRDSAMYRCASSPDSHNRNTIYFGEGSWLTVV.

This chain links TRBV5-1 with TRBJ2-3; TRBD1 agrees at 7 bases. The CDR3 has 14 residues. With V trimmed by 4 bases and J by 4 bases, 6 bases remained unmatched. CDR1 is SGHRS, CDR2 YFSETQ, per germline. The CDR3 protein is CASSGTGAADTQYF. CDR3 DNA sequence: TGCGCCAGCAGCGGAACAGGGGCGGCAGATACGCAGTATTTT.

The CDR3 region is CASSPTSGGQADTQYF. CDR3 in DNA: TGTGCCAGCTCTCCCACTAGCGGGGGGCAGGCAGATACGCAGTATTTT. This chain uses TRBV18 with TRBJ2-3; 12 nucleotides align to TRBD2. V trimming: 6 bases; J trimming: 4 bases; junction bases outside the gene matches: 8. Germline V CDR1 and CDR2: KGHSH, LQKENI. This CDR3 comprises 16 residues.

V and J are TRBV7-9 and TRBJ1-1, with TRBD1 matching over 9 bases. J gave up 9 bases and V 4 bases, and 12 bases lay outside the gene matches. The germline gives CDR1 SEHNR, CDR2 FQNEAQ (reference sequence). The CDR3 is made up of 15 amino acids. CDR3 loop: CASSSPGHRGRKAFF. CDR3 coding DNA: TGTGCCAGCAGCTCCCCTGGGCACAGGGGGCGCAAAGCTTTCTTT.

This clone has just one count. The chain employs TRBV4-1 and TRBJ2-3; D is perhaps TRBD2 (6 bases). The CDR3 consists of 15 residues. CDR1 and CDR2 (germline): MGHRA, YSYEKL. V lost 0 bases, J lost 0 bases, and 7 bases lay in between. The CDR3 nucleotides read TGCGCCAGCAGCCAAGAGGGGACTAGCACAGATACGCAGTATTTT. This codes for CASSQEGTSTDTQYF.

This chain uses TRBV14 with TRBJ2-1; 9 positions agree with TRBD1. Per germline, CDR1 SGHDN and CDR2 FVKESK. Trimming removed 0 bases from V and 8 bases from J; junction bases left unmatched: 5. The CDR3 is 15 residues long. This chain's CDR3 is CASSQDGDRVDEQFF. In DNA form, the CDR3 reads TGTGCCAGCAGCCAAGATGGGGACAGGGTCGATGAGCAGTTCTTC.

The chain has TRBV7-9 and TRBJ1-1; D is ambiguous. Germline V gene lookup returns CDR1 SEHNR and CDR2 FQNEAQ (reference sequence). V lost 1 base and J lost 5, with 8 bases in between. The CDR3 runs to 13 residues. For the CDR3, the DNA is TGTGCCAGCAGCTTAGTGACGGGGACTGAAGCTTTCTTT. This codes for CASSLVTGTEAFF.

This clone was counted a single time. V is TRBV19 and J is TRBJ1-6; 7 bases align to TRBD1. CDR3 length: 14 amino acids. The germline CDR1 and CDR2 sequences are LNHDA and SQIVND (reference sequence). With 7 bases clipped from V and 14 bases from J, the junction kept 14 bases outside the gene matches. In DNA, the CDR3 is TGTGCCAGTACCCGGACAGGATCAGAGCCCACCCTCCACTTT. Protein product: CASTRTGSEPTLHF.